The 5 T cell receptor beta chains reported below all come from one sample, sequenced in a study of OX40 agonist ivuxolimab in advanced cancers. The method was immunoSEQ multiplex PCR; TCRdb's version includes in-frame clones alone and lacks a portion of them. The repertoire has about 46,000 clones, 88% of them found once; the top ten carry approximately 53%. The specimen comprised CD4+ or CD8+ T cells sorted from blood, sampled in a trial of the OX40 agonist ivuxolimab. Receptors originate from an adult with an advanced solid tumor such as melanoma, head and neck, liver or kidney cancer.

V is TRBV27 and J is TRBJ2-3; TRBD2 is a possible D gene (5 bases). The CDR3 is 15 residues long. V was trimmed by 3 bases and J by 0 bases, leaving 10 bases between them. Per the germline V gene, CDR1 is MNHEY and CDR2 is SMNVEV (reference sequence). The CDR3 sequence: CASSLGAVSTDTQYF. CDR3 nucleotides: TGTGCCAGCAGTTTGGGAGCGGTAAGCACAGATACGCAGTATTTT.

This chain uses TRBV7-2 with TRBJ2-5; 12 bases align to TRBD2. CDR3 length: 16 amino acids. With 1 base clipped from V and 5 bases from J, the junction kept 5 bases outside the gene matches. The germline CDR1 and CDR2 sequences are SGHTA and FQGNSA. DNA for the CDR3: TGTGCCAGCAGCTTAGGCCTAGCGGGGGGGCTGGAGACCCAGTACTTC. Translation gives CASSLGLAGGLETQYF.

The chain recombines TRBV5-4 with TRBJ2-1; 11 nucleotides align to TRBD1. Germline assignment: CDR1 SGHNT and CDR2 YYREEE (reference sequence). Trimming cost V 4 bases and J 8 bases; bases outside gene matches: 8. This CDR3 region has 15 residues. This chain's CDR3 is CASSQTRTGGDEQFF. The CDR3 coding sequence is TGTGCCAGCAGCCAAACTCGGACAGGGGGCGATGAGCAGTTCTTC.

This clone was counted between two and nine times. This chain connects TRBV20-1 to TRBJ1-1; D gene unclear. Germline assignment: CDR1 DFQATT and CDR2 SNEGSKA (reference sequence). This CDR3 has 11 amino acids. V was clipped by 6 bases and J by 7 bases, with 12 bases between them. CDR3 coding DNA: TGCAGTGCCACAGCAGGATATGAAGCTTTCTTT. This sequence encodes CSATAGYEAFF.

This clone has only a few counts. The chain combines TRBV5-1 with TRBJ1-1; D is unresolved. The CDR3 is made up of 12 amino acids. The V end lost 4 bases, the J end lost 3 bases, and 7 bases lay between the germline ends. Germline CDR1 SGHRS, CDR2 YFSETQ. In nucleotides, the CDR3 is TGCGCCAGCAGCGGTTTTGACACTGAAGCTTTCTTT. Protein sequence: CASSGFDTEAFF.